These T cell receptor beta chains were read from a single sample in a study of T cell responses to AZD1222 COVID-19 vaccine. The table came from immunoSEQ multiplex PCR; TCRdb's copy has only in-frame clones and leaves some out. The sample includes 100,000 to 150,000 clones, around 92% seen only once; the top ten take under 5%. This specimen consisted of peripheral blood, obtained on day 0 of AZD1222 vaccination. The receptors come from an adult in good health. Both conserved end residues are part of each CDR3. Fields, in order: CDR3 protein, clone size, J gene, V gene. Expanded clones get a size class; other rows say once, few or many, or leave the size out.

CASSLSVSGSAGELFF	NA	TRBJ2-2	TRBV5-1
CASTPSQSNTEAFF	NA	TRBJ1-1	TRBV19
CASSENRGPGYTF	NA	TRBJ1-2	TRBV6-1
CASSSFVRPYEQYF	NA	TRBJ2-7	TRBV7-2
CASSGLSGNTIYF	few	TRBJ1-3	TRBV5-6
CASSQSPAGDPGELFF	once	TRBJ2-2	TRBV4-3
CASSPSREGHNEQFF	once	TRBJ2-1	TRBV18
CASSKQDESQPQHF	NA	TRBJ1-5	TRBV11-2
CASSETRNTIYF	NA	TRBJ1-3	TRBV6-1
CASSQPPDRFEAFF	NA	TRBJ1-1	TRBV6-2/TRBV6-3
CASSQSPSEETQYF	NA	TRBJ2-5	TRBV4-1
CASSAGQGANEQYF	NA	TRBJ2-7	TRBV19
CASSQDGSGVVSTLHF	NA	TRBJ1-6	TRBV3-1/TRBV3-2
CASSQDWGGQETQYF	NA	TRBJ2-5	TRBV7-2
CASSQVRENTEAFF	NA	TRBJ1-1	TRBV14
CASVAGGPDTQYF	NA	TRBJ2-3	TRBV28
CASRSGDRTGELFF	NA	TRBJ2-2	TRBV28
CASSVATRTDTQYF	NA	TRBJ2-3	TRBV25-1
CASSLDSSTNEKLFF	NA	TRBJ1-4	TRBV6-5
CASSLGQGSDSPLHF	few	TRBJ1-6	TRBV5-6
CASSDPGQGSEKLFF	NA	TRBJ1-4	TRBV10-1
CASRSLSRSFYNEQFF	NA	TRBJ2-1	TRBV28
CASSSLRIGLAGRTDTQYF	NA	TRBJ2-3	TRBV27
CASNAEWDTGELFF	once	TRBJ2-2	TRBV28
CASSQRGAIPYYGYTF	NA	TRBJ1-2	TRBV3-1/TRBV3-2
CASNDQGVSLGEQYF	NA	TRBJ2-7	TRBV2
CASSYPTGGKNTEAFF	NA	TRBJ1-1	TRBV6-5
CASRFPGDEQYF	NA	TRBJ2-7	TRBV27
CASSLRPSDYGYTF	once	TRBJ1-2	TRBV28
CATTAGWFSEQYF	NA	TRBJ2-7	TRBV28
CASSQPGGIKPGSPLHF	NA	TRBJ1-6	TRBV28
CSVRGQGAGDTQYF	once	TRBJ2-3	TRBV29-1
CASSLPQYTEAFF	NA	TRBJ1-1	TRBV28
CASGGQANTGELFF	NA	TRBJ2-2	TRBV6-5
CASSLGIGELFF	NA	TRBJ2-2	TRBV5-6
CASSPGGAYGVNTEAFF	few	TRBJ1-1	TRBV18
CASSLVGHKGDTEAFF	NA	TRBJ1-1	TRBV7-9
CASSLEAATGELFF	NA	TRBJ2-2	TRBV5-1
CASSLKPGAGTGELFF	NA	TRBJ2-2	TRBV27
CAWSGGSYGYTF	NA	TRBJ1-2	TRBV30
CASSPGYGQGLTEAFF	NA	TRBJ1-1	TRBV27
CASSLVAGGQDGTEAFF	NA	TRBJ1-1	TRBV5-1
CAISGDTEAFF	NA	TRBJ1-1	TRBV10-3
CASSLLIGHETQYF	NA	TRBJ2-5	TRBV14
CASSQARADQPQHF	NA	TRBJ1-5	TRBV4-1
CASSLSEADYSGNTIYF	NA	TRBJ1-3	TRBV27
CASSLDPRNSGNTIYF	NA	TRBJ1-3	TRBV28
CASSYRGTGLAGLSWTQYF	NA	TRBJ2-5	TRBV5-1
CASRLAGGLNHQPQHF	NA	TRBJ1-5	TRBV28
CASSLGLSTGGSYNSPLHF	NA	TRBJ1-6	TRBV28
CASSLSPGEETQYF	NA	TRBJ2-5	TRBV7-6
CASSRRGGLNEKLFF	NA	TRBJ1-4	TRBV7-8
CASSQSSSRQGFYSPLHF	NA	TRBJ1-6	TRBV3-1/TRBV3-2
CASRLTGITEAFF	NA	TRBJ1-1	TRBV5-6
CASSPGQGNTIYF	NA	TRBJ1-3	TRBV10-2